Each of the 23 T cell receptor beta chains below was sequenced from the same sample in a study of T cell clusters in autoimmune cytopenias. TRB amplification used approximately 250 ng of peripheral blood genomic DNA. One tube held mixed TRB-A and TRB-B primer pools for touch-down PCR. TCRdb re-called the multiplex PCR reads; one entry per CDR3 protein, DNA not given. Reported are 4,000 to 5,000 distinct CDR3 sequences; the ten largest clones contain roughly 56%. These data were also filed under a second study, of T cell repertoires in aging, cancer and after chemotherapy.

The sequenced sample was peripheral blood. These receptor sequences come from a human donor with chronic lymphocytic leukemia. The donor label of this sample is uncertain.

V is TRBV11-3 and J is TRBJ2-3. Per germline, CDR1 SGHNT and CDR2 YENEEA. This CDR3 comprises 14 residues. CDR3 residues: CASSLGSSTDTQYF. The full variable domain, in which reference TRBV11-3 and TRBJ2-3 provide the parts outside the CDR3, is EAGVVQSPRYKIIEKKQPVAFWCNPISGHNTLYWYLQNLGQGPELLIRYENEEAVDDSQLPKDRFSAERLKGVDSTLKIQPAELGDSAVYLCASSLGSSTDTQYFGPGTRLTVL.

The CDR3 here is CSARNNRGMDTEAFF. The chain has TRBV20-1 and TRBJ1-1; TCRdb returns TRBD1, unconfirmable since there is no DNA. The CDR3 runs to 15 residues. CDR1 is DFQATT, CDR2 SNEGSKA, per germline (reference sequence).

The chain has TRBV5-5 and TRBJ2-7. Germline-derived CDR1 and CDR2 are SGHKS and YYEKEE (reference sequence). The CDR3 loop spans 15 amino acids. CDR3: CASSLETGLSYEQYF.

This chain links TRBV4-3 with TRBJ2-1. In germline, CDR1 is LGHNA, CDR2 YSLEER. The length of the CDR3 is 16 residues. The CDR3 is CASSQDFRSFYNEQFF.

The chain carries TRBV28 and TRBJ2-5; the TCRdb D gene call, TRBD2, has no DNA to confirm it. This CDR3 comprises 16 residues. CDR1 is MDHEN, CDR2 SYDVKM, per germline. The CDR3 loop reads CASSLGLAGNQETQYF.

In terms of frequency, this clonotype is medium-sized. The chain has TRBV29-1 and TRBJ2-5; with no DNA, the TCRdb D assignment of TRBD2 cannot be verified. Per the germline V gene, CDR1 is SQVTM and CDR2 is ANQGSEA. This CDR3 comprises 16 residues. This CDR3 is CSVEEGASGVYETQYF.

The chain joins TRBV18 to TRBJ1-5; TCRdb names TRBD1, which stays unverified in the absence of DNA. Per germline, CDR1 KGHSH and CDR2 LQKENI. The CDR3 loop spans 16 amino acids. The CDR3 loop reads CASSKAGGFGGQPQHF.

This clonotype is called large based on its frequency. CDR3 sequence: CASSLVPGLPNTGELFF. This chain links TRBV27 with TRBJ2-2; TCRdb names TRBD2, which stays unverified in the absence of DNA. Germline V CDR1 and CDR2: MNHEY, SMNVEV (reference sequence). This CDR3 has 17 residues.

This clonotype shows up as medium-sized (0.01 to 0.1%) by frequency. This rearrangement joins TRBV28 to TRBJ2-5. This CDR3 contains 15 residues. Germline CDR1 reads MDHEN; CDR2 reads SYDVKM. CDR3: CASSLLGAPQETQYF.

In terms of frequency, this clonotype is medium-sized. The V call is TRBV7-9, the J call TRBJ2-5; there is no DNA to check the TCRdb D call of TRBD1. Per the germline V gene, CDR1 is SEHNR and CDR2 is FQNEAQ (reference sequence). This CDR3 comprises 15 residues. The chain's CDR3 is CASSSTGGVWETQYF. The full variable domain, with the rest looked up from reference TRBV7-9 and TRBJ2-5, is DTGVSQNPRHKITKRGQNVTFRCDPISEHNRLYWYRQTLGQGPEFLTYFQNEAQLEKSRLLSDRFSAERPKGSFSTLEIQRTEQGDSAMYLCASSSTGGVWETQYFGPGTRLLVL.

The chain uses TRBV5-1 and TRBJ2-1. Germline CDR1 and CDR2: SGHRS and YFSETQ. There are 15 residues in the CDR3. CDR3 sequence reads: CASSLAVNSYNEQFF.

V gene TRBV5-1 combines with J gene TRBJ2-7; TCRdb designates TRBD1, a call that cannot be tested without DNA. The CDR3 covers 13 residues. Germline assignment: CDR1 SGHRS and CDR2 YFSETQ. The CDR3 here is CARSLNREYEQYF.

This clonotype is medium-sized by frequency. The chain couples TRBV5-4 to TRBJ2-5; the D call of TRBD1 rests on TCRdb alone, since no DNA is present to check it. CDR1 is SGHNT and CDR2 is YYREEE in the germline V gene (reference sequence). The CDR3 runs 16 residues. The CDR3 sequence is CASSLALRGSQETQYF.

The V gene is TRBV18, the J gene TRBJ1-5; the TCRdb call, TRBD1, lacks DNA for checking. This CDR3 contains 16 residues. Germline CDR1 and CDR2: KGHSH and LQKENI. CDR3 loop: CASHLGTGGINQPQHF.

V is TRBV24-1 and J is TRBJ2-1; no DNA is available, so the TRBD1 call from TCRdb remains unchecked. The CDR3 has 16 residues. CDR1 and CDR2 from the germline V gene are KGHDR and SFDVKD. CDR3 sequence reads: CATSDQGRSSYNEQFF.

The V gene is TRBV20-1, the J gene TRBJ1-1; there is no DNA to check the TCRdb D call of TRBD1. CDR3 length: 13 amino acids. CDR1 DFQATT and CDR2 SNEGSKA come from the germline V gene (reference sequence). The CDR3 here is CSATGQLGTEAFF.

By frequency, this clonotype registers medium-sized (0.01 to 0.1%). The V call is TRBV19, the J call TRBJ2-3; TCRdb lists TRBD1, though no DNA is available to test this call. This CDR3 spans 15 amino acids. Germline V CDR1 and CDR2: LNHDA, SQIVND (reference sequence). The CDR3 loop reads CASSLRTGFKDTQYF.

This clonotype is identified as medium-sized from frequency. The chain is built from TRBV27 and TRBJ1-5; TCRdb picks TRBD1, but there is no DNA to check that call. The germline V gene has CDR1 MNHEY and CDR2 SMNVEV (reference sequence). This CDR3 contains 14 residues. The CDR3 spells CASSSGHPNQPQHF.

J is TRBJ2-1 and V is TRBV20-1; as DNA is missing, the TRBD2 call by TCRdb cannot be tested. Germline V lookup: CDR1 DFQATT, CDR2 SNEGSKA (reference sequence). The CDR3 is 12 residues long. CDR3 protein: CSSGLALNEQFF.

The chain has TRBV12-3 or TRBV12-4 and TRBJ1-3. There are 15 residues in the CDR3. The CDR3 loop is CASSLDAAAGNTIYF.

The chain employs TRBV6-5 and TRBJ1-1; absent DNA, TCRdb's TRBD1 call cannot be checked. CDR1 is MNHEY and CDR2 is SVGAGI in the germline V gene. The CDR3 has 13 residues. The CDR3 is CASSFGGNTEAFF.

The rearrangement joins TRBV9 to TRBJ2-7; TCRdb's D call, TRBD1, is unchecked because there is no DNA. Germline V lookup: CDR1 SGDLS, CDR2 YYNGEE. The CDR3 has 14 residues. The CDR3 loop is CASSPAQGAYEQYF.

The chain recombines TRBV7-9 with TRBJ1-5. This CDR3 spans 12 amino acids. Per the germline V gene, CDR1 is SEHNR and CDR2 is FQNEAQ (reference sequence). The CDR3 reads CASSQLSQPQHF.